These 19 T cell receptor beta chains were all obtained from the same sample, sequenced in a study of blood T cells in healthy people across ages. A second PCR of about 6 to 11 cycles used a sample-barcoded 5' primer and a J-beta primer mix. TCRdb recomputed calls from the 5' RACE reads with MiXCR, one row per CDR3 protein. The sample lists 650,000 to 1,000,000 distinct CDR3 sequences; about 37% were seen once. The sample comprised blood. Receptors were obtained from a man between 18 and 29 years old in good health.

The gene calls are TRBV7-9 and TRBJ2-7; 7 bases are shared with TRBD2. Germline CDR1 is SEHNR and CDR2 is FQNEAQ (reference sequence). The CDR3 loop spans 16 amino acids. V lost 7 bases and J lost 7; bases outside the gene matches: 19. The CDR3 sequence: CASTYPASGLYNEQYF. The CDR3 DNA is TGTGCCAGCACTTACCCGGCTAGCGGCCTCTACAATGAGCAGTACTTC.

The V call is TRBV4-2, the J call TRBJ1-1; perhaps TRBD1 as D (5 bases). Looked up from germline, CDR1 is LGHNA and CDR2 is YNFKEQ. Between the trimmed V and J ends, which lost 0 bases and 8 bases, there was a span of 16 bases. The CDR3 totals 15 residues. The CDR3 region is CASSQDQGGLAEAFF. DNA of the CDR3: TGTGCCAGCAGCCAAGATCAGGGCGGGTTGGCCGAAGCTTTCTTT.

Note on this clonotype: A junction boundary mismatches the germline segment, possibly from a read error. The V gene is TRBV4-1, the J gene TRBJ2-5, with D possibly being TRBD1 or TRBD2 (5 bases each). The CDR3 has 14 residues. Germline V lookup: CDR1 MGHRA, CDR2 YSYEKL. The CDR3 protein is CASSQSGTKEAQYF. The DNA of the CDR3 is TGCGCCAGCAGCCAATCCGGGACCAAAGAGGCCCAGTACTTC.

In its sample, this clonotype was seen many times. The chain has TRBV15 and TRBJ1-6; no definite D call. The CDR3 contains 16 residues. Germline CDR1 reads LNHNV; CDR2 reads YYDKDF (reference sequence). Trimming removed 0 bases from V and 9 bases from J, with 15 bases in between. In DNA, the CDR3 is TGTGCCACCAGCAGAGATAGGGCCACATTCGGTTCACCCCTCCACTTT. As protein: CATSRDRATFGSPLHF.

This clonotype showed up just a few times. The chain couples TRBV20-1 to TRBJ2-7, with 7 bases matching TRBD2. CDR1 and CDR2 (germline): DFQATT, SNEGSKA (reference sequence). The V gene end was trimmed by 6 bases and the J gene end by 5 bases; junction bases not matched to a gene: 16. CDR3 length equals 15 residues. CDR3 bases: TGCAGTGCCCTGGGAGGGGCAACCCCAAGCCACGAGCAGTACTTC. Residues: CSALGGATPSHEQYF.

V and J are TRBV20-1 and TRBJ2-5; D is ambiguous. There are 12 residues in the CDR3. From germline, CDR1 is DFQATT and CDR2 SNEGSKA (reference sequence). V was cut by 6 bases and J by 11 bases, with 19 bases left in between. The DNA of the CDR3 is TGCAGTGCCCCCCGAGGCGTCGGGCGGCAGTACTTC. Translation: CSAPRGVGRQYF.

The rearrangement links TRBV12-3 or TRBV12-4 to TRBJ1-2; D possibly corresponds to TRBD1 (6 bases). Trimming shortened V by 3 bases and J by 7 bases, and 12 bases separated the two germline ends. This CDR3 has 13 amino acids. In DNA form, the CDR3 reads TGTGCCAGCAGTTTGAGGGGGGCGGTTGGCTACACCTTC. Translation gives CASSLRGAVGYTF.

The rearrangement joins TRBV7-6 to TRBJ2-1, with D perhaps matching TRBD2 (5 bases). Trimming took off 4 bases at V and 5 bases at J, with 15 bases between the two ends. CDR1 is SGHVS, CDR2 FNYEAQ, per germline. CDR3 length: 15 amino acids. The chain's CDR3 is CASSSPLRRDNEQFF. CDR3 bases: TGTGCCAGCAGCTCGCCCTTACGGCGGGACAATGAGCAGTTCTTC. Full variable domain (remainder filled in from reference TRBV7-6 and TRBJ2-1): GAGVSQSPRYKVTKRGQDVALRCDPISGHVSLYWYRQALGQGPEFLTYFNYEAQQDKSGLPNDRFSAERPEGSISTLTIQRTEQRDSAMYRCASSSPLRRDNEQFFGPGTRLTVL.

This clonotype appeared a few times. CDR3 amino acids: CSVVLAGGPMSSYNEQFF. CDR3 bases: TGCAGCGTTGTACTAGCGGGGGGTCCCATGAGCTCCTACAATGAGCAGTTCTTC. This chain links TRBV29-1 with TRBJ2-1; 12 bases are a match to TRBD2. Trimming took 4 bases from V and 0 from J; bases not matched to a gene: 10. The germline CDR1 and CDR2 sequences are SQVTM and ANQGSEA. The CDR3 totals 18 residues.

The table lists this clonotype with a few counts. CDR3 residues: CASSQEAKNTGELFF. The CDR3 DNA is TGTGCCAGCAGCCAAGAAGCGAAGAACACCGGGGAGCTGTTTTTT. J is TRBJ2-2 and V is TRBV4-2; D remains ambiguous. This CDR3 contains 15 residues. In germline, CDR1 is LGHNA, CDR2 YNFKEQ. Trimming left V 0 bases short and J 1 base short, with 6 bases between.

This rearrangement joins TRBV2 to TRBJ1-2; D remains ambiguous. The ends were cut back, 7 bases at V and 0 bases at J, with 12 bases in the middle. Germline V lookup: CDR1 SNHLY, CDR2 FYNNEI. This CDR3 has 14 amino acids. CDR3 sequence reads: CASMAETANYGYTF. CDR3 in DNA: TGTGCCAGCATGGCGGAAACAGCTAACTATGGCTACACCTTC.

This clonotype was recorded at least ten times. This chain uses TRBV7-2 with TRBJ2-3; D is ambiguous. V gave up 1 base and J gave up 4 bases, with 12 bases separating them. The CDR3 consists of 15 residues. Germline CDR1 reads SGHTA; CDR2 reads FQGNSA. CDR3 bases: TGTGCCAGCAGCTTAGACTACCAACTACCAGATACGCAGTATTTT. It translates to CASSLDYQLPDTQYF.

The chain employs TRBV5-1 and TRBJ2-3; tentatively, D is TRBD1 (6 bases). Germline values: CDR1 SGHRS, CDR2 YFSETQ. The V end lost 0 bases, the J end lost 1 base, and 12 bases lay between the germline ends. CDR3 length: 16 residues. This CDR3 reads CASSLGANRGTDTQYF. DNA of the CDR3: TGCGCCAGCAGCTTGGGGGCCAACAGGGGCACAGATACGCAGTATTTT.

Worth noting for this clonotype: With a much larger clone just one base away, this may be a read error. J is TRBJ2-1 and V is TRBV7-2, with 7 bases that match TRBD2. Germline lookup yields CDR1 SGHTA and CDR2 FQGNSA. There are 15 residues in the CDR3. The V and J ends lost 6 bases and 10 bases, in that order; junction bases with no gene match: 15. The CDR3 is CASRRLAQFTYEQFF. The CDR3 nucleotides read TGTGCCAGCAGGAGACTAGCTCAATTCACCTACGAGCAGTTCTTC.

Here the CDR3 reads CASSRVGSRETQYF. Here the CDR3 DNA reads TGTGCCAGCAGCCGTGTAGGATCACGGGAGACCCAGTACTTC. The V gene is TRBV5-4, the J gene TRBJ2-7; the D is unclear. The DNA end is more similar to TRBJ2-5, so the J call may be wrong. The length of the CDR3 is 14 residues. Germline CDR1 reads SGHNT; CDR2 reads YYREEE (reference sequence).

CDR3 residues: CSASRVVPGELFF. Written as DNA, the CDR3 is TGCAGTGCTAGCCGGGTAGTACCCGGGGAGCTGTTTTTT. V gene TRBV20-1 combines with J gene TRBJ2-2; no firm D call. V dropped 3 bases and J dropped 6 bases, with 11 bases sitting between them. The germline CDR1 and CDR2 sequences are DFQATT and SNEGSKA (reference sequence). This CDR3 is 13 amino acids long.

This clonotype was seen ten or more times. The chain employs TRBV7-9 and TRBJ2-7; D gene ambiguous. V dropped 1 base and J dropped 4 bases, with 8 bases sitting between them. The CDR3 is 13 amino acids. CDR1 SEHNR and CDR2 FQNEAQ come from the germline V gene (reference sequence). The CDR3 bases are TGTGCCAGCAGCTTAGTGTCCGGGTACGAGCAGTACTTC. It translates to CASSLVSGYEQYF.

This rearrangement joins TRBV30 to TRBJ1-5, with D possibly TRBD1 on 6 matching bases. The V gene's germline CDR1 is GTSNPN and CDR2 SVGIG (reference sequence). The CDR3 sequence is 14 residues long. V lost 4 bases and J 6 bases, leaving 16 bases between the germline ends. For the CDR3, the DNA is TGTGCCTGGAATCCAGGGGTTACGGGTCAGCCCCAGCATTTT. Translating gives CAWNPGVTGQPQHF.

The rearrangement uses TRBV7-9 and TRBJ2-7, with TRBD2 as a possible D gene (5 bases). The CDR3 consists of 12 residues. Germline V lookup: CDR1 SEHNR, CDR2 FQNEAQ (reference sequence). The V gene lost 4 bases and the J gene lost 6 bases, with 10 bases spanning the gap. The DNA for the CDR3 is TGTGCCAGCAGCTCCGGACTGGCCGAGCAGTACTTC. It codes for CASSSGLAEQYF.